Shown below are 20 T cell receptor beta chains from a single sample sequenced in a study of T-cell memory formation after mild COVID-19. TCRdb processed the 5' RACE reads anew with MiXCR; each CDR3 protein has one entry. The sample carries under 150,000 distinct CDR3 sequences, about 16% recorded once. The sequenced sample consisted of PBMCs or a T cell subset sorted from them (not recorded which). The receptors shown here come from an adult woman who had mild COVID-19 (a few samples of this study predate the infection). Cell type and time point are not known.

The chain couples TRBV7-9 to TRBJ2-1; D assignment may be TRBD1 or TRBD2 (5 bases each). Deletions cut 0 bases from V and 2 bases from J, with 11 bases between. The CDR3 extends over 16 amino acids. Germline assignment: CDR1 SEHNR and CDR2 FQNEAQ (reference sequence). As DNA, the CDR3 is TGTGCCAGCAGCTTAGCCAGGGAGCGACCCTACAATGAGCAGTTCTTC. Encoded protein: CASSLARERPYNEQFF. The whole variable domain, remainder taken from reference TRBV7-9 and TRBJ2-1, is DTGVSQNPRHKITKRGQNVTFRCDPISEHNRLYWYRQTLGQGPEFLTYFQNEAQLEKSRLLSDRFSAERPKGSFSTLEIQRTEQGDSAMYLCASSLARERPYNEQFFGPGTRLTVL.

This clonotype showed up just a few times. Here the CDR3 DNA reads TGCAGTGCTAGAGTCGTGGGGGCGAACACCGGGGAGCTGTTTTTT. It translates to CSARVVGANTGELFF. V gene TRBV20-1 combines with J gene TRBJ2-2; D possibly matches TRBD1 or TRBD2 (5 bases each). The CDR3 is made up of 15 amino acids. Germline CDR1 DFQATT, CDR2 SNEGSKA (reference sequence). The V end was cut by 1 base, the J end by 0 bases, with 9 bases between.

This clonotype was seen a few times. The rearrangement joins TRBV30 to TRBJ1-1; no reliable D call. The CDR3 is made up of 11 amino acids. CDR1 is GTSNPN, CDR2 SVGIG, per germline (reference sequence). V gave up 2 bases and J gave up 7 bases, with 8 bases separating them. CDR3 nucleotides: TGTGCCTGGAGTCGCAACTTTGAAGCTTTCTTT. Amino acid sequence: CAWSRNFEAFF.

The rearrangement joins TRBV3-1 to TRBJ2-7; 9 bases are a match to TRBD2. Germline V gene data show CDR1 as LGHDT and CDR2 as YNNKEL (reference sequence). The CDR3 is 18 residues long. Losses at the gene ends were 4 bases for V and 0 bases for J; bases not matched to a gene: 13. The CDR3 nucleotides read TGTGCCAGCAGCCTCGCTCAGACTCGTAGCGGGAGCTCCTACGAGCAGTACTTC. It translates to CASSLAQTRSGSSYEQYF.

J is TRBJ2-7 and V is TRBV5-5, with TRBD2 as a possible D gene (5 bases). The CDR3 is 16 residues long. V lost 0 bases, J lost 3 bases, and 16 bases lay in between. Germline V lookup: CDR1 SGHKS, CDR2 YYEKEE (reference sequence). The CDR3: CASSLETGSRGYEQYF. CDR3 nucleotide sequence: TGTGCCAGCAGCTTGGAGACGGGGTCCCGGGGCTACGAGCAGTACTTC.

This clonotype has only a few counts. The CDR3 loop reads CATSVGGDQETQYF. CDR3 in DNA: TGTGCCACCTCCGTCGGCGGGGACCAAGAGACCCAGTACTTC. V gene TRBV6-5 combines with J gene TRBJ2-5; TRBD2 is a possible D gene (6 bases). The CDR3 contains 14 residues. V dropped 10 bases and J dropped 0 bases, with 15 bases sitting between them. The germline gives CDR1 MNHEY, CDR2 SVGAGI.

This clonotype has just a few counts. V is TRBV2 and J is TRBJ2-5; the D gene is possibly TRBD2 (6 bases). Germline V gene data show CDR1 as SNHLY and CDR2 as FYNNEI. Trimming stripped 8 bases from V and 3 bases from J, with 10 bases between. This CDR3 region has 12 residues. In nucleotides, the CDR3 is TGTGCCAGCGCGGGAATTGAAGAGACCCAGTACTTC. Residues: CASAGIEETQYF.

The gene calls are TRBV25-1 and TRBJ2-5; tentative D call: TRBD1 (6 bases). Trimming left V 0 bases short and J 1 base short, with 15 bases between. The CDR3 loop spans 17 amino acids. The germline V gene has CDR1 MGHDK and CDR2 SYGVNS. CDR3 sequence: CASSEYSSTGIQETQYF. For the CDR3, the DNA is TGTGCCAGCAGTGAATATTCCTCTACAGGGATCCAAGAGACCCAGTACTTC.

The rearrangement links TRBV19 to TRBJ2-1, with D possibly being TRBD2 (6 bases). V lost 1 base, J lost 4 bases, and 17 bases lay in between. CDR1 is LNHDA and CDR2 is SQIVND in the germline V gene (reference sequence). This CDR3 contains 17 residues. This CDR3 reads CASSIVPGDDFYNEQFF. In nucleotides, the CDR3 is TGTGCCAGTAGTATAGTTCCGGGGGACGACTTTTACAATGAGCAGTTCTTC.

This clonotype turned up a few times. This sequence joins TRBV7-3 and TRBJ2-3; D perhaps matches TRBD2 (6 bases). The germline CDR1 and CDR2 sequences are SGHTA and FQGTGA. The CDR3 contains 13 residues. Trimming removed 5 bases from V and 6 bases from J, with 12 bases in between. The chain's CDR3 is CASSDGLFDTQYF. The CDR3 DNA is TGTGCCAGCAGCGACGGACTATTCGATACGCAGTATTTT.

This clonotype was seen only a few times. The rearrangement uses TRBV6-2 or TRBV6-3 and TRBJ2-7; 8 nucleotides agree with TRBD1. Germline CDR1 is MNHEY and CDR2 is SVGEGT. The CDR3 consists of 13 residues. The J segment lost 10 bases and the V segment lost 7 bases, leaving 12 bases of the junction unmatched. CDR3 sequence (DNA): TGTGCCAGCAACACAGGGACAGGAAGGTTCCAGTACTTC. Protein: CASNTGTGRFQYF.

The genes are TRBV6-2 or TRBV6-3 and TRBJ1-5; tentatively, D is TRBD1 (5 bases). Per germline, CDR1 MNHEY and CDR2 SVGEGT. Trimming cost V 0 bases and J 1 base, with 7 bases left between them. This CDR3 is 15 amino acids long. CDR3 DNA sequence: TGTGCCAGCAGTTACTCGGCAGGGAGCAATCAGCCCCAGCATTTT. As protein: CASSYSAGSNQPQHF.

This clonotype was observed a handful of times. The chain combines TRBV7-8 with TRBJ1-1; D is perhaps TRBD1 (5 bases). The germline V gene has CDR1 SGHVS and CDR2 FQNEAQ. The germline V and J ends were trimmed by 2 bases and 4 bases, with 8 bases remaining between them. This CDR3 is 13 amino acids long. The CDR3 DNA sequence: TGTGCCAGCAGCTTACTGGGGGGCACTGAAGCTTTCTTT. Residues: CASSLLGGTEAFF.

The chain recombines TRBV28 with TRBJ2-7; TRBD1 is a possible D gene (6 bases). Trimming left V 6 bases short and J 3 bases short, with 21 bases between. This CDR3 is 16 amino acids long. Germline-derived CDR1 and CDR2 are MDHEN and SYDVKM. Here the CDR3 reads CASRPIQGIFDYEQYF. CDR3 in DNA: TGTGCCAGCAGGCCGATACAGGGAATTTTTGACTACGAGCAGTACTTC.

The chain uses TRBV12-3 or TRBV12-4 and TRBJ1-5, with D unclear. V was cut by 3 bases and J by 5 bases, with 8 bases left in between. The CDR3 covers 13 residues. CDR3 in amino acids: CASSFGTYQPQHF. The CDR3 DNA is TGTGCCAGCAGTTTCGGAACTTATCAGCCCCAGCATTTT.

V usage is TRBV7-3 and J usage is TRBJ2-1, with D possibly TRBD2 on 6 matching bases. This CDR3 is built from 14 residues. Deletions cut 4 bases from V and 6 bases from J, with 13 bases between. Germline CDR1 reads SGHTA; CDR2 reads FQGTGA. In nucleotides, the CDR3 is TGTGCCAGCAGCTCGGACGGGACTTCCAATGAGCAGTTCTTC. Its protein product is CASSSDGTSNEQFF.

The chain has TRBV3-1 and TRBJ2-1; TRBD2 is a possible D gene (5 bases). The CDR3 contains 14 residues. The V end was cut by 3 bases, the J end by 5 bases, with 11 bases between. Looked up from germline, CDR1 is LGHDT and CDR2 is YNNKEL (reference sequence). The CDR3 loop is CASSQWLADNEQFF. The DNA for the CDR3 is TGTGCCAGCAGCCAGTGGCTAGCTGACAATGAGCAGTTCTTC.

This clonotype was counted a few times. This chain links TRBV6-5 with TRBJ2-7; 11 nucleotides agree with TRBD1. Trimming cost V 0 bases and J 6 bases; bases outside gene matches: 4. The CDR3 loop spans 15 amino acids. CDR1 and CDR2 (germline): MNHEY, SVGAGI. CDR3 loop: CASSYSRTGGSEQYF. CDR3 nucleotide sequence: TGTGCCAGCAGTTACTCCCGGACAGGGGGCAGCGAGCAGTACTTC.

The V and J genes are TRBV5-1 and TRBJ2-7; 11 bases are shared with TRBD2. The CDR3 length is 15 residues. V lost 4 bases, J lost 4 bases, and 7 bases stayed unmatched. The germline V gene has CDR1 SGHRS and CDR2 YFSETQ. The CDR3 DNA reads TGCGCCAGCAGCCACCGACTAGCGGGGATTTACGAGCAGTACTTC. Amino acids: CASSHRLAGIYEQYF. Supplemented by reference TRBV5-1 and TRBJ2-7, the full variable domain reads KAGVTQTPRYLIKTRGQQVTLSCSPISGHRSVSWYQQTPGQGLQFLFEYFSETQRNKGNFPGRFSGRQFSNSRSEMNVSTLELGDSALYLCASSHRLAGIYEQYFGPGTRLTVT.

This clonotype was counted only a few times. This chain connects TRBV7-2 to TRBJ2-3, with 7 bases aligning to TRBD2. The germline CDR1 and CDR2 sequences are SGHTA and FQGNSA. The CDR3 has 16 amino acids. Losses at the gene ends were 5 bases for V and 0 bases for J; bases not matched to a gene: 8. For the CDR3, the DNA is TGTGCCAGCAGCATAAGCGGGACCGGTAGCACAGATACGCAGTATTTT. This sequence encodes CASSISGTGSTDTQYF. The full variable domain, with the rest looked up from reference TRBV7-2 and TRBJ2-3, is GAGVSQSPSNKVTEKGKDVELRCDPISGHTALYWYRQSLGQGLEFLIYFQGNSAPDKSGLPSDRFSAERTGGSVSTLTIQRTQQEDSAVYLCASSISGTGSTDTQYFGPGTRLTVL.